The 3 T cell receptor beta chains presented below share a single source sample, sequenced in a study of blood T cell repertoires in COVID-19. Clones were read by immunoSEQ multiplex PCR, and TCRdb kept only the in-frame ones, dropping some. The table records 250,000 to 350,000 clones, roughly 90% of them present only once. The sample consisted of peripheral blood. All receptors derive from a woman aged 50 to 60 who had recovered from COVID-19.

This chain connects TRBV11-2 to TRBJ2-3; 7 nucleotides line up with TRBD2. The germline V gene has CDR1 SGHAT and CDR2 FQNNGV. V lost 1 base to trimming and J lost 6 bases; unmatched junction nucleotides: 13. This CDR3 is 17 amino acids long. The CDR3 is CASSLVTRGRDRDTQYF. As DNA, the CDR3 is TGTGCCAGCAGCTTAGTAACGCGCGGGAGAGATAGGGATACGCAGTATTTT.

The chain joins TRBV29-1 to TRBJ2-3, with 10 positions matching TRBD2. This CDR3 comprises 15 residues. CDR1 SQVTM and CDR2 ANQGSEA come from the germline V gene. The trim removed 5 bases at V and 0 bases at J, leaving 5 bases unmatched. The CDR3 nucleotides are TGCAGCGTTTTAGGGACTAGCGCAAGCACAGATACGCAGTATTTT. Its protein is CSVLGTSASTDTQYF.

This chain connects TRBV2 to TRBJ2-3; 8 bases fit TRBD1. J gave up 4 bases and V 11 bases, and 11 bases lay outside the gene matches. CDR1 is SNHLY, CDR2 FYNNEI, per germline. The CDR3 consists of 14 residues. Here the CDR3 reads CAAPLAGGADTQYF. The CDR3 coding sequence is TGTGCCGCACCCTTGGCAGGGGGCGCAGATACGCAGTATTTT.